The 2 T cell receptor beta chains below all came from one sample that was sequenced in a study of vaccination effects on CD4 cells after COVID-19. TCRdb's table, derived via immunoSEQ multiplex PCR, lists solely in-frame clones and lacks some. The sample carries 20,000 to 30,000 clones, roughly four fifths recorded once. No antigen has been identified for these receptors. Viral peptide pool expansion of antigen-specific CD4+ T cells preceded sequencing in the ViraFEST assay. Subsequent to less than 13 days of culture, CD4+ T cells were isolated. None of the vaccinated had previously contracted SARS-CoV-2, and their nucleocapsid antibodies tested negative. The sequences come from CD4+ T cells from PBMCs cultured with SARS-CoV-2 spike peptides, collected before COVID-19 vaccination. These receptors were taken from a human donor who received a COVID-19 vaccine.

This chain links TRBV24-1 with TRBJ2-3; D is unresolved. V was pared by 1 base and J by 2 bases, with 12 bases between. CDR3 length: 16 amino acids. Looked up from germline, CDR1 is KGHDR and CDR2 is SFDVKD. This chain's CDR3 is CATSDFIKGNTDTQYF. The CDR3 bases are TGTGCCACCAGTGATTTCATAAAGGGCAACACAGATACGCAGTATTTT.

This clone has only one observation. V and J are TRBV5-4 and TRBJ2-1; no clear D gene. Trimming stripped 0 bases from V and 5 bases from J, with 9 bases between. CDR1 and CDR2 from the germline V gene are SGHNT and YYREEE (reference sequence). The CDR3 contains 14 residues. CDR3: CASSLAGPHNEQFF. CDR3 DNA sequence: TGTGCCAGCAGCTTGGCTGGACCCCACAATGAGCAGTTCTTC.